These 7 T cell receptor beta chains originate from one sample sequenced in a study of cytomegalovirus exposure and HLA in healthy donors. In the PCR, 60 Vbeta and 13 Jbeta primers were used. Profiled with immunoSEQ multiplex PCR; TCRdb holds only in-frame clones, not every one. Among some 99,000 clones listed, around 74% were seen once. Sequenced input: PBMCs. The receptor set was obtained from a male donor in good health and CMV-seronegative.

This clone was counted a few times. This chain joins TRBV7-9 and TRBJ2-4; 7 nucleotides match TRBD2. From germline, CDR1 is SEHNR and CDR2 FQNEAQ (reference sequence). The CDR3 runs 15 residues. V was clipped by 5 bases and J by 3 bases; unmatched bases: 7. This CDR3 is CASSRGGDVKNIQYF. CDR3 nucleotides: TGTGCCAGCAGCCGTGGGGGGGACGTCAAAAACATTCAGTACTTC.

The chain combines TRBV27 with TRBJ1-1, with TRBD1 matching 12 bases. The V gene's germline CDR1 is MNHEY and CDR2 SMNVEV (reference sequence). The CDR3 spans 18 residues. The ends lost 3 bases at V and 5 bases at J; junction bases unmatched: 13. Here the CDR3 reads CASSFSGGQGAILTEAFF. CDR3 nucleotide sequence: TGTGCCAGCAGTTTTTCTGGGGGACAGGGGGCAATTCTGACTGAAGCTTTCTTT.

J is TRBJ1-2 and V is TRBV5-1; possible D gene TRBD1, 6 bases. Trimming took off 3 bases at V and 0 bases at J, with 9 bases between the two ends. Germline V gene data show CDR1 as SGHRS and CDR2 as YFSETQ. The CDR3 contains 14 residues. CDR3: CASSWDTPNYGYTF. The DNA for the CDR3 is TGCGCCAGCAGCTGGGACACTCCTAACTATGGCTACACCTTC.

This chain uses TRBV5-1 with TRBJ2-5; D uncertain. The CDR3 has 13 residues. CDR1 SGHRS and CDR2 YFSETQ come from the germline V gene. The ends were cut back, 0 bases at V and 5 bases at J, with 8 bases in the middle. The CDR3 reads CASSLELVETQYF. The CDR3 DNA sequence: TGCGCCAGCAGCTTGGAATTAGTGGAGACCCAGTACTTC.

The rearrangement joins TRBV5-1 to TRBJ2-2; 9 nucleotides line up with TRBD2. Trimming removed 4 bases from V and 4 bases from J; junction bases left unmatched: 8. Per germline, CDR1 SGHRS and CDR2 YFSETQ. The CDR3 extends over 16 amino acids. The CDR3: CASSPLAGGGTGELFF. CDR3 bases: TGCGCCAGCAGCCCCCTGGCGGGAGGGGGCACCGGGGAGCTGTTTTTT. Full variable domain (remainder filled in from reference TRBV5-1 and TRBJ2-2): KAGVTQTPRYLIKTRGQQVTLSCSPISGHRSVSWYQQTPGQGLQFLFEYFSETQRNKGNFPGRFSGRQFSNSRSEMNVSTLELGDSALYLCASSPLAGGGTGELFFGEGSRLTVL.

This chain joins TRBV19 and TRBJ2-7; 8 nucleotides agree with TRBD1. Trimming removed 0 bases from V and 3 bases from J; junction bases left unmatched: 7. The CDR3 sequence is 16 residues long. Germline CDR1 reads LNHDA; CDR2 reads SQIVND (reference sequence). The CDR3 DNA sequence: TGTGCCAGTAGTATAGAAATGACAGGGGCCGGCTACGAGCAGTACTTC. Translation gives CASSIEMTGAGYEQYF.

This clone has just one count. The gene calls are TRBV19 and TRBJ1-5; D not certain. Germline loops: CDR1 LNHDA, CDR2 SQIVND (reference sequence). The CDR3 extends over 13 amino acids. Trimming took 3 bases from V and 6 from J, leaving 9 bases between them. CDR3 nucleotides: TGTGCCAGTAGTATCGGGGTACCTCAGCCCCAGCATTTT. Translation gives CASSIGVPQPQHF.